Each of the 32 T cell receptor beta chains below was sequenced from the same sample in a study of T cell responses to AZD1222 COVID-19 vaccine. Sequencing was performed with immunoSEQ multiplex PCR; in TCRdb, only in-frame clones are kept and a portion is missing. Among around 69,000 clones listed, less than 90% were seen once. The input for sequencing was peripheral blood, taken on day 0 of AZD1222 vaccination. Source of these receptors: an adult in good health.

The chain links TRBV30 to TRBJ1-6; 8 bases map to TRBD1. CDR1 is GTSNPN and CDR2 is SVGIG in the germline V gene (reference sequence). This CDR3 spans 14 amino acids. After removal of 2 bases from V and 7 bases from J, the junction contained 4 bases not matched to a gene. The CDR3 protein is CAWSIDRGNSPLHF. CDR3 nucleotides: TGTGCCTGGAGTATTGACAGGGGAAATTCACCCCTCCACTTT. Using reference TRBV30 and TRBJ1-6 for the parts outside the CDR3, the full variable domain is SQTIHQWPATLVQPVGSPLSLECTVEGTSNPNLYWYRQAAGRGLQLLFYSVGIGQISSEVPQNLSASRPQDRQFILSSKKLLLSDSGFYLCAWSIDRGNSPLHFGNGTRLTVT.

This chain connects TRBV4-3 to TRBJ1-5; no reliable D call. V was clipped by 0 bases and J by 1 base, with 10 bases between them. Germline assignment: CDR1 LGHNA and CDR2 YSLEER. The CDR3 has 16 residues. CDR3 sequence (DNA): TGCGCCAGCAGCCAAGATCGGGCACAGAGCAATCAGCCCCAGCATTTT. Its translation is CASSQDRAQSNQPQHF.

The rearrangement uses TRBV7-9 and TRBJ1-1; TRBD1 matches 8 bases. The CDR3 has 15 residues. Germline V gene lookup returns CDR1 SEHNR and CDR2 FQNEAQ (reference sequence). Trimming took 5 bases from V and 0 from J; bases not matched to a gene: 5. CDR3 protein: CASSLQTGVNTEAFF. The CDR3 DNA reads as TGTGCCAGCAGCCTTCAGACAGGGGTGAACACTGAAGCTTTCTTT.

Written as DNA, the CDR3 is TGTGCCAGCAGTCCGACAGACAGCTCCTACAATGAGCAGTTCTTC. This gives the protein CASSPTDSSYNEQFF. This chain uses TRBV6-5 with TRBJ2-1, with a tentative D call TRBD1 (5 bases). The length of the CDR3 is 15 residues. The V end was cut by 5 bases, the J end by 0 bases, with 11 bases between. The V gene's germline CDR1 is MNHEY and CDR2 SVGAGI.

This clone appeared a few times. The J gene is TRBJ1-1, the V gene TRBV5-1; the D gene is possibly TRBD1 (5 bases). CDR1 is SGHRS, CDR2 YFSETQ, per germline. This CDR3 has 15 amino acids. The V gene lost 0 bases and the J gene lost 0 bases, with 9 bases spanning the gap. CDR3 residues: CASSLVGGVNTEAFF. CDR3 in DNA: TGCGCCAGCAGCTTGGTCGGGGGAGTGAACACTGAAGCTTTCTTT.

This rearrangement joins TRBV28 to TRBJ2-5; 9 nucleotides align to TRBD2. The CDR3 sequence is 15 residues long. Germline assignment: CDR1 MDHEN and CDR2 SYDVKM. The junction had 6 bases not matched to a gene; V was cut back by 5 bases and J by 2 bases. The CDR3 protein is CASSIFSGGQETQYF. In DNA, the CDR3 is TGTGCCAGCAGTATCTTCAGCGGGGGGCAAGAGACCCAGTACTTC.

The chain's CDR3 is CANSRTASGNTIYF. CDR3 sequence (DNA): TGTGCCAACTCTCGGACAGCCTCTGGAAACACCATATATTTT. The J gene is TRBJ1-3, the V gene TRBV7-9; D is possibly TRBD1 (6 bases). V lost 10 bases, J lost 0 bases, and 13 bases lay in between. The CDR3 sequence is 14 residues long. Germline V lookup: CDR1 SEHNR, CDR2 FQNEAQ (reference sequence).

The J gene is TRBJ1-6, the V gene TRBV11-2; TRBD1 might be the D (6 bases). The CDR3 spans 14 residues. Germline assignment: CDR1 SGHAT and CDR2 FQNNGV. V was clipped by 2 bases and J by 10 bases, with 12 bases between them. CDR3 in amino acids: CASSLRGEESPLHF. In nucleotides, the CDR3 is TGTGCCAGCAGCTTAAGGGGGGAGGAATCACCCCTCCACTTT.

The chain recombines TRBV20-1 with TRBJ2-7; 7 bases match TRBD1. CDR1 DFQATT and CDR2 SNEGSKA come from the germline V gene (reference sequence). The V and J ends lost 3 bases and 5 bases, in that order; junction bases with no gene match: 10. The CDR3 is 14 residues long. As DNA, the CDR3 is TGCAGTGCTAGTTACCGACAGGGTAGCGACGAGCAGTACTTC. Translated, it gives CSASYRQGSDEQYF.

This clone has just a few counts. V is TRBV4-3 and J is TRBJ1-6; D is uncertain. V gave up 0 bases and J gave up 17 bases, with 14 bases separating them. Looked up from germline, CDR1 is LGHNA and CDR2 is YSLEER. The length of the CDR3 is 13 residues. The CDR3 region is CASSQEPGLVFHF. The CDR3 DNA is TGCGCCAGCAGCCAAGAGCCAGGACTAGTCTTCCACTTT.

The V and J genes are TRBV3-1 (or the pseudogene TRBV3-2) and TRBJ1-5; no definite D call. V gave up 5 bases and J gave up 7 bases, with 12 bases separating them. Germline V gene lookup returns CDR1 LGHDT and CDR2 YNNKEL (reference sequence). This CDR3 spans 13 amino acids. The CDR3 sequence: CASSFGGHQPQHF. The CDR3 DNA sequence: TGTGCCAGCAGCTTCGGAGGGCACCAGCCCCAGCATTTT.

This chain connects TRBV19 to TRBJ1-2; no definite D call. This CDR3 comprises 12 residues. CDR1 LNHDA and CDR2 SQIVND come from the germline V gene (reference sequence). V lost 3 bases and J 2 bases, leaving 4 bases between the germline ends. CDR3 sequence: CASSIMNYGYTF. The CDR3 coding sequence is TGTGCCAGTAGTATTATGAACTATGGCTACACCTTC.

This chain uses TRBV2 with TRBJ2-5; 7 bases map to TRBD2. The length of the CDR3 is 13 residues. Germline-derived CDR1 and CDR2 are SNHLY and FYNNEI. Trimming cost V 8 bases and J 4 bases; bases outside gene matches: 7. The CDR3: CASPVPGGETQYF. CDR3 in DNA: TGTGCCAGCCCTGTGCCGGGGGGAGAGACCCAGTACTTC.

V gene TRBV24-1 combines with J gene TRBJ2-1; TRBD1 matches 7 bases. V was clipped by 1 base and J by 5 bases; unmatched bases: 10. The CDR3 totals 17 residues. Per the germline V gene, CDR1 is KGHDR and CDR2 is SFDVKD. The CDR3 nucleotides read TGTGCCACCAGTGATTTTACCGACAGGGTGGGGGACAATGAGCAGTTCTTC. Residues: CATSDFTDRVGDNEQFF.

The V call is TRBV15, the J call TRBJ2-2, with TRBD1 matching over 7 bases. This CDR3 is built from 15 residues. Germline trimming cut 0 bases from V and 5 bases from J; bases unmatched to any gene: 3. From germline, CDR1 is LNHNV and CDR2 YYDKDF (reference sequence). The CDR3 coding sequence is TGTGCCACCAGCAGAGATTCAGGGGGTACCGGGGAGCTGTTTTTT. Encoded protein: CATSRDSGGTGELFF.

Written as DNA, the CDR3 is TGCGCCAGCAGCCAAGAACCCCTAGCGGGGTTAGAGACCCAGTACTTC. Encoded protein: CASSQEPLAGLETQYF. V is TRBV4-3 and J is TRBJ2-5, with 9 bases fitting TRBD2. This CDR3 is built from 16 residues. Germline CDR1 reads LGHNA; CDR2 reads YSLEER. V shed 0 bases and J 4 bases; nucleotides not matched to a gene: 6.

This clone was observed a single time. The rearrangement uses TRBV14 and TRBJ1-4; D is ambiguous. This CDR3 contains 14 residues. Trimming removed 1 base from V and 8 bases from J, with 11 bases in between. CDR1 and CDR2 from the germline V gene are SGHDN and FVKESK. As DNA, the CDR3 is TGTGCCAGCAGCCAAGCATCGGGAGGCGAAAAACTGTTTTTT. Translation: CASSQASGGEKLFF.

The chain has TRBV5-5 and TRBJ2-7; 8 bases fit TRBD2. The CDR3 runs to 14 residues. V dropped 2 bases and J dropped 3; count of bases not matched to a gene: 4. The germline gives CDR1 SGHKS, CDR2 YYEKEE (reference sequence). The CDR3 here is CASSFGGELYEQYF. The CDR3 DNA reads TGTGCCAGCAGCTTCGGGGGGGAACTCTACGAGCAGTACTTC.

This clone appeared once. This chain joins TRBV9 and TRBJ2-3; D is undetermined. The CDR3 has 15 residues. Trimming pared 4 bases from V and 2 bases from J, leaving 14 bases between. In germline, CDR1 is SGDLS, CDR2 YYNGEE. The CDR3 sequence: CASSPTAQATDTQYF. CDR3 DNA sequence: TGTGCCAGCAGCCCAACGGCGCAGGCCACAGATACGCAGTATTTT.

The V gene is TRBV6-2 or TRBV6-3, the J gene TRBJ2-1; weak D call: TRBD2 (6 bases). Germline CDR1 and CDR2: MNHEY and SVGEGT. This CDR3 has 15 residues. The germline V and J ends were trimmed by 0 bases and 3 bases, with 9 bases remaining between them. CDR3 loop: CASSYSGGDYNEQFF. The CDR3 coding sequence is TGTGCCAGCAGTTACTCGGGCGGGGACTACAATGAGCAGTTCTTC.

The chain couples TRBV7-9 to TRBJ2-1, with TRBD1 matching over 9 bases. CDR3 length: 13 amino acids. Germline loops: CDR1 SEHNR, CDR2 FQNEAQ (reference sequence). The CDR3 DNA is TGTGCGACCGAGGACAGGGGTGGCCATGAGCAGTTCTTC. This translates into CATEDRGGHEQFF. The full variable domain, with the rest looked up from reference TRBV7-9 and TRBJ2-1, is DTGVSQNPRHKITKRGQNVTFRCDPISEHNRLYWYRQTLGQGPEFLTYFQNEAQLEKSRLLSDRFSAERPKGSFSTLEIQRTEQGDSAMYLCATEDRGGHEQFFGPGTRLTVL.

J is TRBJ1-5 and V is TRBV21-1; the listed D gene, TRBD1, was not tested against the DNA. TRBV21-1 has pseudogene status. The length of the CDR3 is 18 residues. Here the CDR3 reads CARPGHRAEGRGNQPQHF. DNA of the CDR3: TGTGCCAGACCGGGACACAGGGCAGAAGGCAGGGGAAATCAGCCCCAGCATTTT.

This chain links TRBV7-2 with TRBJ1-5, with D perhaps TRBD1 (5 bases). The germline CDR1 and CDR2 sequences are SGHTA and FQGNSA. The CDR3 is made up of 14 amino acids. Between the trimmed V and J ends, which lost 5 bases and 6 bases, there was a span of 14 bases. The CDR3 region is CASSPPGDAQPQHF. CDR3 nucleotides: TGTGCCAGCAGCCCTCCGGGGGACGCTCAGCCCCAGCATTTT. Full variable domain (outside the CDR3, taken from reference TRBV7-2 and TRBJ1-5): GAGVSQSPSNKVTEKGKDVELRCDPISGHTALYWYRQSLGQGLEFLIYFQGNSAPDKSGLPSDRFSAERTGGSVSTLTIQRTQQEDSAVYLCASSPPGDAQPQHFGDGTRLSIL.

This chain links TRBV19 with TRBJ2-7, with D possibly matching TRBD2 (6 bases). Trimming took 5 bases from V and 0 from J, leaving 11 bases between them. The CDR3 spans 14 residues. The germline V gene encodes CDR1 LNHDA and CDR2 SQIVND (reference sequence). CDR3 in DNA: TGTGCCAGTAGTTTGATAGCGGACTCCTACGAGCAGTACTTC. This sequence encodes CASSLIADSYEQYF.

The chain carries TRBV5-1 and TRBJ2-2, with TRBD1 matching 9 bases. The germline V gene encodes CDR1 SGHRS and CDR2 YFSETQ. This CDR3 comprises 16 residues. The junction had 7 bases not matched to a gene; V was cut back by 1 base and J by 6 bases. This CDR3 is CASSLNWDRAAGELFF. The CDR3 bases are TGCGCCAGCAGCTTGAATTGGGACAGGGCGGCCGGGGAGCTGTTTTTT.

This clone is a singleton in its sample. CDR3 nucleotides: TGTGCCAGCAGCCAGGGACTTCAGAACACTGAAGCTTTCTTT. This translates into CASSQGLQNTEAFF. V and J are TRBV5-6 and TRBJ1-1; possible D gene TRBD1, 5 bases. The CDR3 consists of 14 residues. CDR1 and CDR2 from the germline V gene are SGHDT and YYEEEE. Trimming took 4 bases from V and 1 from J, leaving 11 bases between them.

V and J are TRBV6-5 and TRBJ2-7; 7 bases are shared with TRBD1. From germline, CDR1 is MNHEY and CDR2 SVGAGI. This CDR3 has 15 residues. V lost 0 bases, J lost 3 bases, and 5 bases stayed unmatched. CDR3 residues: CASSYSGTAHYEQYF. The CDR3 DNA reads TGTGCCAGCAGTTACTCGGGGACAGCTCACTACGAGCAGTACTTC.

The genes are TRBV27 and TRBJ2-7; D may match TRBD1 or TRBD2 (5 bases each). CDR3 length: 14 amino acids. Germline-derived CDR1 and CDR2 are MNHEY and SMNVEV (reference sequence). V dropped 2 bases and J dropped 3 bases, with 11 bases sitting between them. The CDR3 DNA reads TGTGCCAGCAGTTTAGGGACGGGAAACTACGAGCAGTACTTC. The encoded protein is CASSLGTGNYEQYF.

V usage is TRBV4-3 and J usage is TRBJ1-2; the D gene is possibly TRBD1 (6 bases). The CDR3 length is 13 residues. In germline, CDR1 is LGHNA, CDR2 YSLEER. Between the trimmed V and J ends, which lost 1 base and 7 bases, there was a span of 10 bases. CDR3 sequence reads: CASSQVDSFGYTF. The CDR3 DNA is TGCGCCAGCAGCCAAGTGGACAGCTTTGGCTACACCTTC.

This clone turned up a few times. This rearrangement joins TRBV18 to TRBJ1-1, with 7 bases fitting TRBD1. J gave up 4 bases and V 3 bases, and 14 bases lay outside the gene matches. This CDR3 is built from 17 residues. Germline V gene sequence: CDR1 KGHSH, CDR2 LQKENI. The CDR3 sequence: CASSPTLRQGGGTEAFF. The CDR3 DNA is TGTGCCAGCTCACCGACTCTAAGACAGGGCGGGGGCACTGAAGCTTTCTTT.

CDR3 protein: CASSSPARTSPIYEQYF. DNA for the CDR3: TGTGCCAGCAGCTCTCCCGCCCGGACTAGCCCAATCTACGAGCAGTACTTC. V is TRBV7-9 and J is TRBJ2-7, with TRBD2 matching 8 bases. The V gene end was trimmed by 4 bases and the J gene end by 3 bases; junction bases not matched to a gene: 14. CDR3 length: 17 amino acids. CDR1 SEHNR and CDR2 FQNEAQ come from the germline V gene (reference sequence).

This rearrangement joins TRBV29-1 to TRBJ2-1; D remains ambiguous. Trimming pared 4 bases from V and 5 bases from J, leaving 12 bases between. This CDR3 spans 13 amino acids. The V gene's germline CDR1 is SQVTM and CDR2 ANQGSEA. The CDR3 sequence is CSVVGNGDNEQFF. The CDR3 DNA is TGCAGCGTTGTAGGGAATGGAGACAATGAGCAGTTCTTC.